The T cell receptor beta chain described here comes from a study of early T cells in non-severe SARS-CoV-2 infection. Overall study: Bulk RNA taken from unsorted whole blood was sequenced, leaving chains unpaired.

Regarding this clonotype: The target antigen is unknown.

General study points: The matching step, a VDJdb search, favored anti-spike CD8 responses and missed private and CD4 specificities.

Individual cDNA molecules received unique molecular identifiers. TCRdb ran MiXCR on the 5' RACE reads and lists one entry per CDR3 protein. The sample has approximately 77,000 distinct CDR3 sequences; roughly a sixth are singletons. The CDR3 contains 13 residues. Germline V gives CDR1 SQVTM, CDR2 ANQGSEA. V trimming: 3 bases; J trimming: 3 bases; junction bases outside the gene matches: 1. The V and J genes are TRBV29-1 and TRBJ1-2, with 10 nucleotides matching TRBD1. The receptor was derived from an adult who was a healthcare worker with PCR-confirmed SARS-CoV-2 infection or an uninfected control (not recorded which). Sequencing used whole blood. The CDR3 loop reads CSVEGQGYYGYTF. The CDR3 DNA follows: TGCAGCGTTGAGGGACAGGGGTACTATGGCTACACCTTC.